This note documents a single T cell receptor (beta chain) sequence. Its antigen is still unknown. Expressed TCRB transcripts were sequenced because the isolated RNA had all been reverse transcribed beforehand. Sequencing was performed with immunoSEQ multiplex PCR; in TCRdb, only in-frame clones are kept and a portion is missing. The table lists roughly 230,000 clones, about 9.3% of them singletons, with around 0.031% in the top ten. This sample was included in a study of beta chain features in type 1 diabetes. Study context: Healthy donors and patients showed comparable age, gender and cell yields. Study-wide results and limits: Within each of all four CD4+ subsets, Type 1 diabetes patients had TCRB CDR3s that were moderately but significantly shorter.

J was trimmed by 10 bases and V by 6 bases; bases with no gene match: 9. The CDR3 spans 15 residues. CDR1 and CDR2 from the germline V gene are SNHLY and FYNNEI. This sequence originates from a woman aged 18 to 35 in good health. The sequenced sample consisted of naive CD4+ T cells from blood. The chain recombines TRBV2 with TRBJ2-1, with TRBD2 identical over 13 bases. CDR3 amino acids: CASRTTSGRSGEQFF. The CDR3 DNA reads TGTGCCAGCAGAACGACTAGCGGGAGGTCGGGGGAGCAGTTCTTC.